A selection of T cell receptor beta chains follows, all from one sample in a study of cytomegalovirus exposure and HLA in healthy donors. Assay used: immunoSEQ multiplex PCR; TCRdb lists only in-frame clones, some missing. This sample yields 200,000 or so clones, of which approximately 83% are seen a single time; approximately 1.5% belongs to the top ten. Sequencing was performed on PBMCs. The origin of the receptors is a girl aged 10 to 17 in good health and CMV-seronegative. CDR3s include the opening cysteine and the closing phenylalanine or tryptophan. Each record gives: D gene, clone size, V gene, J gene, CDR3 protein, CDR3 DNA. A D gene is named only where the DNA matches it firmly. Expanded clones are given a class, and other clones once, few, many or no size at all.

-	-	TRBV7-9	TRBJ2-7	CASNFLGRAHEQYF	TGTGCCAGCAACTTCCTGGGCAGGGCCCACGAGCAGTACTTC
-	-	TRBV5-4	TRBJ1-1	CAHFPTGRPREAFF	TGTGCCCACTTCCCCACAGGGCGACCTAGAGAAGCTTTCTTT
TRBD2	-	TRBV19	TRBJ2-7	CASRGGASSSYEQYF	TGTGCCAGTCGGGGGGGGGCCTCAAGCTCCTACGAGCAGTACTTC
-	-	TRBV28	TRBJ1-2	CASSGNGPHYGYTF	TGTGCCAGCAGCGGGAACGGGCCCCACTATGGCTACACCTTC
-	-	TRBV5-1	TRBJ2-1	CASSSGTPPGNEQFF	TGCGCCAGCAGTTCCGGGACTCCCCCTGGGAATGAGCAGTTCTTC
TRBD2	-	TRBV27	TRBJ2-3	CASSPVGASGRTDTQYF	TGTGCCAGCAGTCCAGTTGGGGCTAGCGGACGCACAGATACGCAGTATTTT
-	-	TRBV10-3	TRBJ2-3	CAISSPTTSATDTQYF	TGTGCCATCAGTTCCCCAACGACATCAGCCACAGATACGCAGTATTTT
TRBD1	-	TRBV27	TRBJ2-7	CASTRQGRARGSYEQYF	TGTGCCAGCACAAGACAGGGTCGGGCTAGGGGCTCGTACGAGCAGTACTTC
TRBD2	-	TRBV7-9	TRBJ2-1	CASSPNSGLGLQEQFF	TGTGCCAGCAGTCCCAATTCGGGACTAGGCCTACAGGAGCAGTTCTTC
-	-	TRBV5-6	TRBJ2-2	CASSFRQAVTGELFF	TGTGCCAGCAGCTTCCGACAGGCGGTCACCGGGGAGCTGTTTTTT
TRBD2	-	TRBV30	TRBJ2-2	CAWIRLAGGGELFF	TGTGCCTGGATTAGGCTAGCGGGAGGCGGGGAGCTGTTTTTT
-	-	TRBV9	TRBJ2-1	CASSARTVSYNEQFF	TGTGCCAGCAGCGCCCGGACAGTTTCCTACAATGAGCAGTTCTTC
TRBD1	-	TRBV7-2	TRBJ1-6	CASSVRGTGGNSPLHF	TGTGCCAGCAGCGTAAGGGGGACAGGGGGAAATTCACCCCTCCACTTT
-	-	TRBV2	TRBJ1-4	CASTGVGEKLFF	TGTGCCAGCACAGGGGTCGGTGAAAAACTGTTTTTT
-	-	TRBV2	TRBJ2-7	CASTAGLYEQYF	TGTGCCTCCACAGCAGGGCTCTACGAGCAGTACTTC
TRBD2	-	TRBV5-1	TRBJ2-5	CASSEQHGGETQYF	TGCGCCAGCAGCGAGCAACACGGGGGGGAGACCCAGTACTTC
-	-	TRBV7-9	TRBJ2-7	CASSSTGGGDVYEQYF	TGTGCCAGCAGCTCAACAGGAGGGGGCGATGTCTACGAGCAGTACTTC
-	-	TRBV28	TRBJ2-1	CASALDHKRAHYNEQFF	TGTGCCAGCGCACTCGACCATAAGCGGGCACATTACAATGAGCAGTTCTTC
-	-	TRBV18	TRBJ1-5	CASSATGSVQPQHF	TGTGCCAGCTCAGCTACAGGGAGTGTGCAGCCCCAGCATTTT
TRBD2	-	TRBV19	TRBJ2-1	CASSIRLAALGEQFF	TGTGCCAGTAGTATAAGGCTAGCGGCCCTGGGTGAGCAGTTCTTC
TRBD1	-	TRBV6-5	TRBJ2-1	CASSYRDRAYNEQFF	TGTGCCAGCAGTTACCGGGACAGAGCCTACAATGAGCAGTTCTTC
TRBD2	-	TRBV4-2	TRBJ2-1	CASSPGTSGGSHNEQFF	TGTGCCAGCAGCCCCGGGACTAGCGGGGGGTCACACAATGAGCAGTTCTTC
TRBD2	-	TRBV18	TRBJ2-3	CASSRGTSGGASTDTQYF	TGTGCCAGCTCACGCGGGACTAGCGGGGGGGCCAGCACAGATACGCAGTATTTT
-	-	TRBV5-1	TRBJ1-5	CASSPTGGSEPQHF	TGCGCCAGCAGCCCCACGGGGGGGTCGGAGCCCCAGCATTTT
TRBD1	-	TRBV6-6	TRBJ1-2	CASSPDGQGVSRF	TGTGCCAGCAGCCCCGATGGACAGGGAGTATCGAGATTC
-	once	TRBV7-2	TRBJ2-3	CASSLETSSDTQYF	TGTGCCAGCAGCTTAGAAACTAGCTCAGATACGCAGTATTTT
-	-	TRBV18	TRBJ1-2	CASSPARANYGYTF	TGTGCCAGCTCACCAGCGAGGGCTAACTATGGCTACACCTTC
TRBD2	-	TRBV28	TRBJ2-7	CASGLAGDEQYF	TGTGCCAGCGGCCTTGCGGGAGACGAGCAGTACTTC